The clone carrying this T cell receptor beta chain showed up just a few times. These data belong to a study of cytomegalovirus exposure and HLA in healthy donors. CDR1 and CDR2 (germline): SGHRS, YFSETQ. Trimming took off 7 bases at V and 2 bases at J, with 13 bases between the two ends. This CDR3 has 13 residues. Researchers ran the PCR with 60 Vbeta and 13 Jbeta primers. The repertoire was sequenced with immunoSEQ multiplex PCR; TCRdb's copy has only in-frame clones and lacks some. The top ten clones hold 13% of a sample with roughly 120,000 clones, around three quarters of them seen once. The sequence came from a woman aged 60-70 years in good health and CMV-seropositive. The chain has TRBV5-1 and TRBJ2-7; the D gene is possibly TRBD2 (6 bases). Material for sequencing was PBMCs. This chain's CDR3 is CASFNSGTYEQYF. The CDR3, as DNA: TGCGCCAGCTTCAATAGCGGAACCTACGAGCAGTACTTC.